The source of this T cell receptor (beta chain) is a study of blood T cell repertoires in COVID-19. Study information: PBMCs, B-cell-depleted T cells, or T cells provided the cDNA or gDNA that made up the material.

The CDR3 runs to 15 residues. The V and J ends lost 5 bases and 0 bases respectively, with 14 bases between them. Germline CDR1 reads SGHRS; CDR2 reads YFSETQ. Authors' methods: The authors estimated nucleated cell counts from reference gene primer amplification. The assay was immunoSEQ multiplex PCR, and TCRdb's table has in-frame clones only and misses some. The DNA gave D and trimming, while V, J and clone size come from that table. This table holds under 250,000 clones, about 80% found once. The source of this sequence is an older woman with acute or convalescent COVID-19. V gene TRBV5-1 combines with J gene TRBJ1-1, with D hard to call. Sequencing was carried out using peripheral blood. The CDR3 region is CASSTATNMNTEAFF. The CDR3 DNA is TGCGCCAGCAGTACCGCGACAAACATGAACACTGAAGCTTTCTTT.